The present entry profiles one T cell receptor beta chain with its context. The sample comes from a study of CXCR3-negative and CXCR3-positive naive CD8 T cells. In preparing the TRB cDNA libraries, 5' RACE with UMI labels was used. TCRdb reprocessed the 5' RACE reads, with one entry per CDR3 protein and no DNA. The clone table shows 100,000 to 150,000 distinct CDR3 sequences, with the ten largest holding 0.29%. The CDR3 totals 15 residues. Germline V CDR1 and CDR2: SGHRS, YFSETQ. Sequencing used naive CXCR3- CD8+ T cells from blood. Subset in this sample: CD45RO-CCR7+CD27+CD95- naive CD8+ T cells lacking CXCR3 (TNR3-). The chain employs TRBV5-1 and TRBJ2-7; TCRdb gives TRBD1 as the D gene, but with no DNA this cannot be confirmed. This clonotype originated in a human donor in good health. Some clones in this sample may be carry-over from other donors' samples. The CDR3 sequence is CASSLSSGQHYEQYF.